This T cell receptor beta chain stems from a study of shared T cell receptors in the human thymus. Per the germline V gene, CDR1 is PRHDT and CDR2 is FYEKMQ (reference sequence). The CDR3 length is 17 residues. V was pared by 5 bases and J by 3 bases, with 10 bases of the junction left unmatched. TCRdb keeps only in-frame clones here, not all; method: immunoSEQ multiplex PCR. Of some 720,000 clones in the sample, around 87% were seen once. These data also formed part of another study, on human thymus T cells. That report adds: Healthy Finnish infants undergoing corrective surgery for congenital heart defects were used as donors. Obtained as resections during corrective heart surgery, the thymus tissue was then studied. An apparent bias in V and J gene usage was seen in thymic and blood repertoires. Related studies noted strongly shared thymic repertoires across unrelated people.

The sequencing sample was made of thymocytes. The TCR comes from a boy in the first two years of life with a congenital heart defect. This chain joins TRBV13 and TRBJ2-3, with TRBD2 identical over 11 bases. The CDR3 nucleotides read TGTGCCAGCAGCCCCCATACTAGCGGGAGCCGGACAGATACGCAGTATTTT. Protein product: CASSPHTSGSRTDTQYF.